This T cell receptor (beta chain) stems from a study of lymphopenia after photon versus proton radiotherapy. About this clone itself: Its antigen is still unknown.

This CDR3 has 16 amino acids. J was trimmed by 8 bases and V by 3 bases; bases with no gene match: 14. Germline assignment: CDR1 LNHDA and CDR2 SQIVND (reference sequence). Some clones are missing from TCRdb's copy, which holds only in-frame ones; the method was immunoSEQ multiplex PCR. This table has about 26,000 clones, 75% to 90% appearing once. Study results and limitations: Larger post-nadir TCR diversity loss correlated inversely with survival in deceased patients. Better survival with proton therapy was suggested as possible, not demonstrated.

The TCR comes from a man under 40 with gastric cancer. The chain has TRBV19 and TRBJ1-2, with 8 positions matching TRBD1. Material: peripheral blood, obtained from a patient treated with photon-based radiotherapy. This CDR3 reads CASSITTGTGYKGYTF. The DNA of the CDR3 is TGTGCCAGTAGTATCACAACCGGGACAGGCTACAAGGGCTACACCTTC.